The clone carrying this T cell receptor beta chain turned up a few times. This record comes from a study of T cells in Graves' hyperthyroidism and ophthalmopathy. Amplification of TCR beta CDR3 regions used RNA as the template. Primed by the HTBI set, a first-round RT-PCR was run on the TCR CDR3. MiXCR, applied by TCRdb to the multiplex PCR reads, yields one record per CDR3 protein. The profile covers 550,000 to 600,000 distinct CDR3 sequences, with over 15% appearing a single time and about 17% taken by the ten largest. The CDR3 is 14 residues long. The J segment lost 6 bases and the V segment lost 3 bases, leaving 5 bases of the junction unmatched. Germline V gene data show CDR1 as LNHDA and CDR2 as SQIVND (reference sequence).

The chain joins TRBV19 to TRBJ2-7; 10 nucleotides line up with TRBD2. The sample was blood. This TCR came from a woman aged 18-29 years with Graves' hyperthyroidism. CDR3 DNA: TGTGCCAGTAGTATTTCAGCGGGAGGGCGCGAGCAGTACTTC. This codes for CASSISAGGREQYF.